Only a few counts were recorded for the clone carrying this T cell receptor beta chain. This sample is part of a study of regulatory T cells in long-lasting Graves disease. CDR3 length: 13 amino acids. Per germline, CDR1 SQVTM and CDR2 ANQGSEA. V was pared by 5 bases and J by 0 bases, with 10 bases between. As for time point: persistent/refractory GD, antithyroid drugs over 5 years with positive TRAb. With RNA extracted from PBMCs as input, the TCR library was made. With iRepertoire HTBI primers and Arm-PCR of CDR3 regions, TCR beta libraries were built. In the original analysis: Some 60 TRBV and some 15 TRBJ segments were identified across samples. TCRdb reprocessed the multiplex PCR reads via MiXCR and lists one record per CDR3 protein. TCRdb, rather than the study authors, made the V and J calls. This sample yields around 460,000 distinct CDR3 sequences, of which 20% to 25% are seen a single time; over 6% belongs to the top ten.

This sequence was found in a female donor with Graves disease. V is TRBV29-1 and J is TRBJ2-5; a possible D gene is TRBD1 (5 bases). The sample here was peripheral blood mononuclear cells (PBMCs), taken when the disease was refractory, from a patient treated with antithyroid drugs. The CDR3 spells CSVMTVNQETQYF. The CDR3, as DNA: TGCAGCGTTATGACAGTAAACCAAGAGACCCAGTACTTC.